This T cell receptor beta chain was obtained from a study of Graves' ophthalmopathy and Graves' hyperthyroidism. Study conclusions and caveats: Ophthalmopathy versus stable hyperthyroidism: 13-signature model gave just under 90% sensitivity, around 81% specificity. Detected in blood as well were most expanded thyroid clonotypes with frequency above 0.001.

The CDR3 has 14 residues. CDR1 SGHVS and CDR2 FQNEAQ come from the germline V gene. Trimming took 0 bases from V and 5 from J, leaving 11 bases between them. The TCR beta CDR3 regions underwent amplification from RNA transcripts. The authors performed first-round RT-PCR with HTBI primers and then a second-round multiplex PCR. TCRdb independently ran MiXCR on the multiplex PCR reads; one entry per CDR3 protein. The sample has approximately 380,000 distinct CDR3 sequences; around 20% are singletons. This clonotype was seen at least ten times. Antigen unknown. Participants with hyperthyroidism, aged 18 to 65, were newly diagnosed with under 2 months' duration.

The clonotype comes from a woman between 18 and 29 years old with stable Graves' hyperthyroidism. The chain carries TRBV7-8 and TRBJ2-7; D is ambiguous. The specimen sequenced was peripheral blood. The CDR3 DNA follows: TGTGCCAGCAGCTTAGCCGTGAGAAAGGACGAGCAGTACTTC. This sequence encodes CASSLAVRKDEQYF.